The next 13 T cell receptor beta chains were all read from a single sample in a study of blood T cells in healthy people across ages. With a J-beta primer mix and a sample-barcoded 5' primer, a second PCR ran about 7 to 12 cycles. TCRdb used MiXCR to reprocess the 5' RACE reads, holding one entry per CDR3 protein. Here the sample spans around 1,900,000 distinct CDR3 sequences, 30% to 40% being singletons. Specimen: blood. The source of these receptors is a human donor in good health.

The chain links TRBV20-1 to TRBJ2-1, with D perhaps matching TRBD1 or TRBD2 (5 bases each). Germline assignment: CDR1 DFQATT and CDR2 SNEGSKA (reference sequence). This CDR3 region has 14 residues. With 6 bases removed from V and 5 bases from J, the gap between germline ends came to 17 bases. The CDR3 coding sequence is TGCAGTGCAATTCGGGACCTTCTGAACAATGAGCAGTTCTTC. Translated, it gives CSAIRDLLNNEQFF.

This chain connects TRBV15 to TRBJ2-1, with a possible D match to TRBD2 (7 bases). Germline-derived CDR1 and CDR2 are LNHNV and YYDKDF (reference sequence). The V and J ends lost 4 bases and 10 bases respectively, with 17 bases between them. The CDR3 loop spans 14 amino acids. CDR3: CATSTSRGGGEQFF. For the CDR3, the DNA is TGTGCCACCAGCACTTCGAGGGGGGGAGGGGAGCAGTTCTTC. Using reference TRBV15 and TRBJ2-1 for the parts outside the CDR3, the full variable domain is DAMVIQNPRYQVTQFGKPVTLSCSQTLNHNVMYWYQQKSSQAPKLLFHYYDKDFNNEADTPDNFQSRRPNTSFCFLDIRSPGLGDTAMYLCATSTSRGGGEQFFGPGTRLTVL.

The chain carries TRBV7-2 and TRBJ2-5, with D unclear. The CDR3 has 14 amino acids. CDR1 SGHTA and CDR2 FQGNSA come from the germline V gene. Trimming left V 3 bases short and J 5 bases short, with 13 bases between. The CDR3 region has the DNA TGTGCCAGCAGCTTTCCGTCTAGAAGGGAGACCCAGTACTTC. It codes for CASSFPSRRETQYF.

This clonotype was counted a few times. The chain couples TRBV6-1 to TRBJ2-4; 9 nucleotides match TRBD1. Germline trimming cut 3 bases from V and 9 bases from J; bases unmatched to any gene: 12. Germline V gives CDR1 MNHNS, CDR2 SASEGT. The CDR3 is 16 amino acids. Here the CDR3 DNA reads TGTGCCAGCAGTGATATAACCCACGGGACAGGGAGCATTCAGTACTTC. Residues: CASSDITHGTGSIQYF.

CDR3 in amino acids: CASSLGISRTEAFF. CDR3 sequence (DNA): TGCGCCAGCAGCTTGGGGATCTCGAGGACTGAAGCTTTCTTT. The rearrangement joins TRBV5-1 to TRBJ1-1; D remains unclear. V shed 0 bases and J shed 5 bases, with 11 bases lying between them. The germline CDR1 and CDR2 sequences are SGHRS and YFSETQ. The CDR3 totals 14 residues.

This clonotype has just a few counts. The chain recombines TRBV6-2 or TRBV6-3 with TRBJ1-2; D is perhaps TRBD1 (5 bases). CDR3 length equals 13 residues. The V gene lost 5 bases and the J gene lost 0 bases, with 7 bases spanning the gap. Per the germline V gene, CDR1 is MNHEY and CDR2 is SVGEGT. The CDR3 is CASSDRSNYGYTF. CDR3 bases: TGTGCCAGCAGTGACAGATCTAACTATGGCTACACCTTC.

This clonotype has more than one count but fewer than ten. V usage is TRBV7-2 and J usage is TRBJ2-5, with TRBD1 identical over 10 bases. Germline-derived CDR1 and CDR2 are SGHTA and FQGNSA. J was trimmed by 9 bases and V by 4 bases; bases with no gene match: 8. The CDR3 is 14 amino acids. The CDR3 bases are TGTGCCAGCAGCTCTGGGACAGGGGATGTCCCCCAGTACTTC. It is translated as CASSSGTGDVPQYF.

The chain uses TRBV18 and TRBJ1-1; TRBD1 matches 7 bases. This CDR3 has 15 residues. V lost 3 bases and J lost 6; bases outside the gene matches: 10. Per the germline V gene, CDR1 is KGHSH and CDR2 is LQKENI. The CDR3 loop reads CASSPRKTGAAEAFF. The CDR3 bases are TGTGCCAGCTCACCCCGGAAAACAGGGGCGGCTGAAGCTTTCTTT.

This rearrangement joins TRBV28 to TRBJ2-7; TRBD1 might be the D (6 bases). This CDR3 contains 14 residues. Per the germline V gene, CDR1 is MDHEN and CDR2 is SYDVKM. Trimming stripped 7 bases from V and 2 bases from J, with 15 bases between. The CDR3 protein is CASTPPTGAYEQYF. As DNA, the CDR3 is TGTGCCAGCACTCCTCCGACAGGAGCCTACGAGCAGTACTTC.

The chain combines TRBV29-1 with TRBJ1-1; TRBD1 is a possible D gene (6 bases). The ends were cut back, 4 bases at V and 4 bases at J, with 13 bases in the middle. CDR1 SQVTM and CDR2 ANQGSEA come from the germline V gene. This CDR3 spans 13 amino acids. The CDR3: CSVGGAGVTEAFF. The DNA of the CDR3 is TGCAGCGTTGGAGGGGCAGGGGTCACTGAAGCTTTCTTT.

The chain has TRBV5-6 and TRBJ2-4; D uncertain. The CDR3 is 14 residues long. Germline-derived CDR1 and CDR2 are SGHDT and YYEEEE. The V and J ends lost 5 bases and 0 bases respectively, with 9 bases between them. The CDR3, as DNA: TGTGCCAGCAGTACGGCCCTAGCCAAAAACATTCAGTACTTC. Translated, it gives CASSTALAKNIQYF.

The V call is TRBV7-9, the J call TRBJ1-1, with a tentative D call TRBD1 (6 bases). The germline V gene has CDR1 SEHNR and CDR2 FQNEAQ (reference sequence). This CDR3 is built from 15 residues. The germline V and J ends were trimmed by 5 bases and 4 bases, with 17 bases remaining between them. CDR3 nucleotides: TGTGCCAGCAGCCCCCGAGGGGGTCTCTCCACTGAAGCTTTCTTT. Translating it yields CASSPRGGLSTEAFF.

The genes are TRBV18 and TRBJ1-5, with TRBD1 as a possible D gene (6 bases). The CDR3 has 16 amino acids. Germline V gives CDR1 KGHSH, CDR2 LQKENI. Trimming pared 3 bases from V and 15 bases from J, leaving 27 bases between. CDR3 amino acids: CASSPGTGQTFEARHF. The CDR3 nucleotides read TGTGCCAGCTCACCGGGTACAGGGCAGACATTTGAGGCCCGGCATTTT.